These 25 T cell receptor beta chains share one sample of origin, sequenced in a study of cytomegalovirus exposure and HLA in healthy donors. The PCR was carried out with 60 Vbeta primers and 13 Jbeta primers. Produced via immunoSEQ multiplex PCR; TCRdb's table is partial and in-frame only. The repertoire consists of about 150,000 clones, with about 85% occurring once and the leading ten covering 3.5% to 4.5%. Sequences were obtained from PBMCs. The receptors were sampled from a human donor in good health.

The rearrangement uses TRBV27 and TRBJ2-1, with TRBD1 as a possible D gene (6 bases). Deletions cut 5 bases from V and 0 bases from J, with 14 bases between. Germline V gives CDR1 MNHEY, CDR2 SMNVEV (reference sequence). This CDR3 has 16 amino acids. The CDR3 loop is CASSNYRDGSYNEQFF. CDR3 in DNA: TGTGCCAGCAGTAACTACAGGGACGGCTCCTACAATGAGCAGTTCTTC.

This clone was seen a single time. This chain connects TRBV5-6 to TRBJ2-4; the D is unclear. From germline, CDR1 is SGHDT and CDR2 YYEEEE. The ends were cut back, 2 bases at V and 2 bases at J, with 14 bases in the middle. The CDR3 totals 16 residues. DNA for the CDR3: TGTGCCAGCAGCTTAAGCGCGGCATCCTCCAAAAACATTCAGTACTTC. Translated: CASSLSAASSKNIQYF.

The chain uses TRBV30 and TRBJ1-3; 7 bases match TRBD1. The CDR3 is 14 amino acids. Losses at the gene ends were 5 bases for V and 4 bases for J; bases not matched to a gene: 8. The V gene's germline CDR1 is GTSNPN and CDR2 SVGIG (reference sequence). Here the CDR3 DNA reads TGTGCCTGGGCGACAGGGAGTTGGGGAAACACCATATATTTT. Protein product: CAWATGSWGNTIYF. The complete variable domain, with remaining parts taken from reference TRBV30 and TRBJ1-3, reads SQTIHQWPATLVQPVGSPLSLECTVEGTSNPNLYWYRQAAGRGLQLLFYSVGIGQISSEVPQNLSASRPQDRQFILSSKKLLLSDSGFYLCAWATGSWGNTIYFGEGSWLTVV.

This clone was seen a handful of times. V usage is TRBV2 and J usage is TRBJ1-5; TRBD1 might be the D (6 bases). This CDR3 is 15 amino acids long. V was cut by 0 bases and J by 4 bases, with 10 bases left in between. CDR1 and CDR2 (germline): SNHLY, FYNNEI. The CDR3 region has the DNA TGTGCCAGCAGTGAAGCTTGGGGGCGGAATCAGCCCCAGCATTTT. This sequence encodes CASSEAWGRNQPQHF.

The chain links TRBV25-1 to TRBJ2-1; 10 nucleotides line up with TRBD2. Germline V lookup: CDR1 MGHDK, CDR2 SYGVNS. This CDR3 region has 17 residues. Trimming removed 6 bases from V and 6 bases from J; junction bases left unmatched: 14. As DNA, the CDR3 is TGTGCCAGCAGCGCCAGCCCTCTAGCGGGAGTTGGCAATGAGCAGTTCTTC. The encoded protein is CASSASPLAGVGNEQFF.

CDR3 DNA: TGTGCCAGCAGTGGCCTAGCCCCAGACGATGAGCAGTTCTTC. This sequence encodes CASSGLAPDDEQFF. The gene calls are TRBV25-1 and TRBJ2-1; D is possibly TRBD2 (5 bases). This CDR3 spans 14 amino acids. Germline V gives CDR1 MGHDK, CDR2 SYGVNS. V dropped 4 bases and J dropped 8 bases, with 15 bases sitting between them.

The V call is TRBV5-4, the J call TRBJ2-7, with 9 bases fitting TRBD1. The V gene end was trimmed by 5 bases and the J gene end by 4 bases; junction bases not matched to a gene: 10. The CDR3 sequence is 15 residues long. Germline assignment: CDR1 SGHNT and CDR2 YYREEE (reference sequence). CDR3 loop: CASSYGTGRSYEQYF. DNA for the CDR3: TGTGCCAGCAGTTACGGGACAGGGCGCTCATACGAGCAGTACTTC.

The chain has TRBV2 and TRBJ2-2; 8 nucleotides match TRBD1. The germline CDR1 and CDR2 sequences are SNHLY and FYNNEI. Unmatched junction bases numbered 8, after V lost 6 bases and J lost 8 bases. The CDR3 loop spans 14 amino acids. The CDR3 sequence is CASSSGTGTGELFF. CDR3 coding DNA: TGTGCCAGCAGCTCCGGGACAGGTACTGGGGAGCTGTTTTTT.

The V gene is TRBV7-9, the J gene TRBJ2-1; 13 bases map to TRBD2. The ends lost 5 bases at V and 5 bases at J; junction bases unmatched: 9. The CDR3 has 17 amino acids. The germline gives CDR1 SEHNR, CDR2 FQNEAQ (reference sequence). The CDR3 region has the DNA TGTGCCAGCAGCGCCAGACTAGCGGGGGGAAAGAACAATGAGCAGTTCTTC. Amino acid sequence: CASSARLAGGKNNEQFF.

The V call is TRBV2, the J call TRBJ1-6; TRBD1 is a possible D gene (5 bases). The length of the CDR3 is 17 residues. V gave up 4 bases and J gave up 0 bases, with 13 bases separating them. Germline CDR1 SNHLY, CDR2 FYNNEI. The CDR3 region has the DNA TGTGCCAGCAGTGGATTGGGGGGGAGCTCCTATAATTCACCCCTCCACTTT. Its protein product is CASSGLGGSSYNSPLHF.

The gene calls are TRBV30 and TRBJ2-2, with 10 nucleotides matching TRBD2. The CDR3 covers 14 residues. J lost 4 bases, V lost 5 bases, and 4 bases had no gene match. Germline V gene sequence: CDR1 GTSNPN, CDR2 SVGIG (reference sequence). This chain's CDR3 is CAWLGTSVTGELFF. In DNA, the CDR3 is TGTGCCTGGCTCGGGACTAGCGTCACCGGGGAGCTGTTTTTT.

Written as DNA, the CDR3 is TGTGCCAGCAGCTTAGAGGGGGGACTAGTTAACACCGGGGAGCTGTTTTTT. It encodes CASSLEGGLVNTGELFF. This chain links TRBV7-6 with TRBJ2-2; 8 positions agree with TRBD2. The germline gives CDR1 SGHVS, CDR2 FNYEAQ. Trimming at V came to 1 base and at J to 2 bases, leaving 6 bases not matched to a gene. The CDR3 has 17 amino acids.

The chain has TRBV7-9 and TRBJ2-7; 16 positions match TRBD2. Germline loops: CDR1 SEHNR, CDR2 FQNEAQ (reference sequence). The length of the CDR3 is 17 residues. The J segment lost 5 bases and the V segment lost 1 base, leaving 5 bases of the junction unmatched. CDR3 DNA: TGTGCCAGCAGCTTAGGGGGACTAGCGGGAGGGCCCAACGAGCAGTACTTC. Translation gives CASSLGGLAGGPNEQYF. Supplemented by reference TRBV7-9 and TRBJ2-7, the full variable domain reads DTGVSQNPRHKITKRGQNVTFRCDPISEHNRLYWYRQTLGQGPEFLTYFQNEAQLEKSRLLSDRFSAERPKGSFSTLEIQRTEQGDSAMYLCASSLGGLAGGPNEQYFGPGTRLTVT.

This clone was found a few times. This chain joins TRBV5-4 and TRBJ1-2; 8 nucleotides line up with TRBD1. CDR3 length: 14 residues. Losses at the gene ends were 3 bases for V and 6 bases for J; bases not matched to a gene: 7. Germline CDR1 reads SGHNT; CDR2 reads YYREEE (reference sequence). CDR3 in amino acids: CASSSLDRGDGYTF. The CDR3 DNA reads TGTGCCAGCAGCTCCCTCGACAGGGGAGATGGCTACACCTTC.

The gene calls are TRBV4-1 and TRBJ1-1; D gene ambiguous. Germline V gives CDR1 MGHRA, CDR2 YSYEKL. The CDR3 consists of 13 residues. V was pared by 0 bases and J by 6 bases, with 8 bases between. The CDR3 reads CASSQDPGSEAFF. The CDR3 DNA reads TGCGCCAGCAGCCAAGATCCGGGTTCTGAAGCTTTCTTT.

The CDR3 protein is CASSQVGRLLETQYF. The CDR3 DNA is TGCGCCAGCAGCCAAGTCGGCAGGTTGTTGGAGACCCAGTACTTC. The genes are TRBV4-1 and TRBJ2-5; D is uncertain. V was trimmed by 1 base and J by 5 bases, leaving 14 bases between them. Germline V lookup: CDR1 MGHRA, CDR2 YSYEKL. The CDR3 totals 15 residues.

The chain links TRBV2 to TRBJ2-1, with 7 bases that match TRBD2. Per the germline V gene, CDR1 is SNHLY and CDR2 is FYNNEI. CDR3 length: 16 residues. V was pared by 9 bases and J by 6 bases, with 17 bases of the junction left unmatched. Here the CDR3 reads CARMGGSGIQVNEQFF. As DNA, the CDR3 is TGTGCCAGGATGGGTGGGAGCGGGATCCAGGTCAATGAGCAGTTCTTC.

V usage is TRBV4-3 and J usage is TRBJ2-3; 8 bases are shared with TRBD2. This CDR3 region has 17 residues. Losses at the gene ends were 2 bases for V and 4 bases for J; bases not matched to a gene: 11. From germline, CDR1 is LGHNA and CDR2 YSLEER. In DNA, the CDR3 is TGCGCCAGCAGCCAATTTGGTGGAGCGGGAGTGTCAGATACGCAGTATTTT. It yields the protein CASSQFGGAGVSDTQYF.

The rearrangement joins TRBV19 to TRBJ1-2, with 9 bases fitting TRBD1. This CDR3 spans 18 amino acids. Germline-derived CDR1 and CDR2 are LNHDA and SQIVND (reference sequence). The V segment lost 5 bases and the J segment 3 bases; nucleotides outside the gene matches: 16. CDR3 protein: CASSVKTGTGLVYYGYTF. DNA for the CDR3: TGTGCCAGTAGTGTTAAGACCGGGACAGGGCTCGTTTACTATGGCTACACCTTC.

This clone was recorded at least ten times. The CDR3 region is CASTCLRQSGEQYF. Written as DNA, the CDR3 is TGTGCCAGCACCTGTCTCAGACAGTCTGGCGAGCAGTACTTC. The J gene is TRBJ2-7, the V gene TRBV7-4; the D gene is possibly TRBD1 (5 bases). Germline CDR1 and CDR2: SGHVT and SQSDAQ. CDR3 length equals 14 residues. Trimming stripped 7 bases from V and 6 bases from J, with 19 bases between.

Of note for this clone: Its ends do not fully match the called genes, so a read error is possible. This chain joins TRBV7-8 and TRBJ1-1; 8 nucleotides match TRBD1. The CDR3 has 16 amino acids. Germline V gene sequence: CDR1 SGHVS, CDR2 FQNEAQ. CDR3 sequence reads: CAGSQHRGYGNTEAFF. The CDR3 DNA reads as TGTGCCGGCAGCCAACACAGGGGGTACGGGAACACTGAAGCTTTCTTT.

The V call is TRBV9, the J call TRBJ2-3, with D hard to call. Between the trimmed V and J ends, which lost 3 bases and 10 bases, there was a span of 12 bases. The germline V gene encodes CDR1 SGDLS and CDR2 YYNGEE. The CDR3 covers 12 residues. CDR3 coding DNA: TGTGCCAGCAGCGGGAACTCGGGTGCGCAGTATTTT. It is translated as CASSGNSGAQYF.

The chain carries TRBV4-1 and TRBJ2-3, with 14 bases matching TRBD2. The CDR3 is 16 amino acids. With 4 bases clipped from V and 5 bases from J, the junction kept 5 bases outside the gene matches. Germline V lookup: CDR1 MGHRA, CDR2 YSYEKL. The CDR3 nucleotides are TGCGCCAGCAGCCCTACGGGACTAGCGGGAGAAGATACGCAGTATTTT. Its protein product is CASSPTGLAGEDTQYF.

This chain uses TRBV7-9 with TRBJ2-5; TRBD1 aligns across 8 bases. The length of the CDR3 is 14 residues. J was trimmed by 5 bases and V by 6 bases; bases with no gene match: 8. Germline V gene sequence: CDR1 SEHNR, CDR2 FQNEAQ (reference sequence). CDR3 in amino acids: CASREDRDGETQYF. DNA for the CDR3: TGTGCCAGCAGAGAGGACAGGGACGGTGAGACCCAGTACTTC.

The chain recombines TRBV30 with TRBJ2-5; the match to TRBD1 covers 9 bases. The DNA end lines up better with TRBJ2-7; the J call may be wrong. The CDR3 runs to 21 residues. Germline CDR1 and CDR2: GTSNPN and SVGIG (reference sequence). The CDR3 DNA reads TGTGCCTGGAGTCTTCCGACCATCCGGGACAGGGTTTTCACCCCAACCCTCGAGCAGTACTTC. The encoded protein is CAWSLPTIRDRVFTPTLEQYF.